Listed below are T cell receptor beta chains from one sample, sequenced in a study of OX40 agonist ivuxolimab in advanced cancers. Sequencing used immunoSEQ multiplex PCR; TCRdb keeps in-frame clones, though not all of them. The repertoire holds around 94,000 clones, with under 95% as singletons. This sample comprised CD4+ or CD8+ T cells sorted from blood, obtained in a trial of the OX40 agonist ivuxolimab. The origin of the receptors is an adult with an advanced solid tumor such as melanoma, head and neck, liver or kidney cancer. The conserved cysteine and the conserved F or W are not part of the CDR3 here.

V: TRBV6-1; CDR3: ILRPGDEQF
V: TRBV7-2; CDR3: ASSLAGLGEETQY
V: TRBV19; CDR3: ASSIRLAADTQY
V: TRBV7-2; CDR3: ASSFQVSSYNEQF
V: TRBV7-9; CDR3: ASSRWTGNTGELF
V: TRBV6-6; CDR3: ASSYSGTGGLPLH
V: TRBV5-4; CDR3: ASSPGTGNGYT
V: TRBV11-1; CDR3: ASSFGTSGWGGEQY
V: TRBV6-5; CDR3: ASSRGVKGKNIQY
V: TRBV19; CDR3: ASSIQTGYRTDTQY
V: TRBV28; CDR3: ASRASSAAYQETQY
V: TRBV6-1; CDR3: ASSERGTTNTGELF
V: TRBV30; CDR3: AWSVPSMNTEAF
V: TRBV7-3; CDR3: ASSLDRGSEAF
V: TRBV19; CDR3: ASSTYPNTEAF
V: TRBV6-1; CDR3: ASSEAGTGRGYGYT
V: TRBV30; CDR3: AWSVVDEQF
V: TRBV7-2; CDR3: ASSPQGWLLNQPQH
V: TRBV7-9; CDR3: ASSPQRASNEKLF
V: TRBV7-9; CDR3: ASSLKGGIGNYEQY
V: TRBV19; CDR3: ASSIPNRSYNEQF
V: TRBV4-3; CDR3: ASSQDYDSLNEQF
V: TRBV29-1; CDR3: SARTGLEQY
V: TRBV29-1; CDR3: SVGQGNQPQH
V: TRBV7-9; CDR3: ASSSGDVWQPQH
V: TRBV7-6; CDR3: ASSADRKPQH
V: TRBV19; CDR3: ASSSGERETQY
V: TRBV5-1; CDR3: ASSLSGGRESADTQY
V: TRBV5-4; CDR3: ASSSTPGGGGKNIQY